Listed below are T cell receptor beta chains from one sample, sequenced in a study of blood T cells in healthy people across ages. TCRdb re-derived calls from the 5' RACE reads in MiXCR, one entry per CDR3 protein. The top ten clones hold about 3.3% of a sample with fewer than 600,000 distinct CDR3 sequences, over 25% of them seen once. The sample also formed part of further work on T cells of mothers and their children.

The sample was blood. The receptors here all came from a boy aged 2-9 years in good health. Both conserved end residues are part of each CDR3. Each record gives: V gene, D gene, J gene, clone size, CDR3 DNA, CDR3 protein. D genes are given only for firm matches. A clone size is listed for some rows: how often the clone was seen (once, few, many), or a class if it is expanded.

v_gene: TRBV9; d_gene: -; j_gene: TRBJ2-1; abundance: -; CDR3nt: TGTGCCAGCAGCGTAGGTGTTGGAAATGAGCAGTTCTTC; CDR3aa: CASSVGVGNEQFF
v_gene: TRBV9; d_gene: -; j_gene: TRBJ2-7; abundance: -; CDR3nt: TGTGCCAGCAGCGTAGGATTAGCGGAGAGCTCCTACGAGCAGTACTTC; CDR3aa: CASSVGLAESSYEQYF
v_gene: TRBV6-6; d_gene: -; j_gene: TRBJ1-5; abundance: few; CDR3nt: TGTGCCAGCAGTTACGCCGGGGATCAGCCCCAGCATTTT; CDR3aa: CASSYAGDQPQHF
v_gene: TRBV10-2; d_gene: -; j_gene: TRBJ2-3; abundance: -; CDR3nt: TGCGCCAGCAATCTGGGAGCTAGCACAGATACGCAGTATTTT; CDR3aa: CASNLGASTDTQYF
v_gene: TRBV29-1; d_gene: -; j_gene: TRBJ2-5; abundance: -; CDR3nt: TGCAGCGTTGAAGACCTCTTACTAGCCGAGACCCAGTACTTC; CDR3aa: CSVEDLLLAETQYF
v_gene: TRBV6-5; d_gene: TRBD1; j_gene: TRBJ1-2; abundance: -; CDR3nt: TGTGCCAGCAGGAGGGACAGCAATAACTATGGCTACACCTTC; CDR3aa: CASRRDSNNYGYTF
v_gene: TRBV5-6; d_gene: TRBD1; j_gene: TRBJ2-7; abundance: few; CDR3nt: TGTGCCAGCAGCAAGGGACAGGGGGTATACGAGCAGTACTTC; CDR3aa: CASSKGQGVYEQYF
v_gene: TRBV11-2; d_gene: -; j_gene: TRBJ2-3; abundance: -; CDR3nt: TGTGCCAGCAGCTTTAACACCCTTGCCGTGAATACGCAGTATTTT; CDR3aa: CASSFNTLAVNTQYF
v_gene: TRBV20-1; d_gene: -; j_gene: TRBJ2-1; abundance: few; CDR3nt: TGCAGTGCTAGACATTGGGATGAGCAGTTCTTC; CDR3aa: CSARHWDEQFF
v_gene: TRBV15; d_gene: -; j_gene: TRBJ1-3; abundance: few; CDR3nt: TGTGCCACCAGCAGAGATCAGGGCTCTGGAAACACCATATATTTT; CDR3aa: CATSRDQGSGNTIYF
v_gene: TRBV3-1; d_gene: TRBD1; j_gene: TRBJ1-2; abundance: -; CDR3nt: TGTGCCAGCAGCCAAGTTTACAGGGGGCTCGGAAGTGGCTACACCTTC; CDR3aa: CASSQVYRGLGSGYTF